This TCR beta chain was captured by sequencing in a study of post-analysis software for immune sequencing data (dated by TCRdb to between 2014 and 2017). At the level of the whole study: Recorded disease courses included relapsing-remitting, secondary progressive and progressive-relapsing multiple sclerosis, with some patients lacking subtype annotation. The patient repertoires were set against about 10 previously published healthy control repertoires from donors whose ages ranged from roughly 6 to 27 years. A subset of samples was prepared in parallel using single-end sample barcoding, then pooled and co-amplified after Illumina adapter ligation.

What the research found in general, with its limitations: When samples were clustered directly using the F measure, samples prepared in the same batch co-clustered strongly, which prompted a batch-effect correction. Patients showed significantly higher frequencies than controls for roughly 5 TRBV segments, among them TRBV5-6, TRBV5-1 and TRBV20-1. The multiple sclerosis patient group was slightly younger than the control group. Significantly lower normalized Chao1 diversity was found in multiple sclerosis patients than in controls, suggesting substantial peripheral T-cell clonal expansion.

The library was made by PCR. The sequencer was an Illumina HiSeq 2500. To reduce PCR and sequencing biases, unique molecular identifiers were built into the TCR beta cDNA libraries. Every 1 to 10 million input T cells yielded roughly 0.5 million cDNA molecules, meaning each molecule approximated one T cell. The patient libraries were prepared and sequenced using the same protocol as the earlier healthy control dataset. Within a given batch, samples were prepared together, multiplexed and sequenced on the same HiSeq lane. Processing in the source paper ran as follows. MIGEC handled the raw barcoded reads, throwing out single-read molecular identifier groups before consensus assembly and CDR3 extraction. Clonotype tables were post-analysed with VDJtools, normalizing diversity by down-sampling all datasets to the smallest sample size. To correct batch-related cross-sample contamination, repertoire overlap clustering matched CDR3 amino acid sequences but not nucleotide sequences. TCRdb reran the public reads through fastp at Q25 and MiXCR, keeping productive beta chains. One record per CDR3 amino acid sequence lists the most common genes and DNA. TCRdb assigned the V and J calls; the authors' analysis was not used. Recorded for this sample are roughly 200,000 distinct CDR3 sequences; over 25% of them occurred a single time. 3% to 4% of the sample goes to the ten largest clones.

To demonstrate the VDJtools post-analysis software, the study profiled TCR beta repertoires from the peripheral blood of about 13 young patients with multiple sclerosis. The multiple sclerosis patients were children and adolescents ranging in age from roughly 6 to 16 years. Its CDR3 holds 15 amino acids, cysteine through phenylalanine. Solely the CDR3 DNA is kept, with 45 bases framed from the first base. Reading the germline V gene (reference sequence) gives CDR1 DFQATT and CDR2 SNEGSKA. V drops 6 bases and J drops 8 bases, leaving 25 bases in between. About this clonotype: Its antigen is still unknown. A much larger clonotype is one base distant, so this may be a read error.

The chain is made from TRBV20-1 and TRBJ1-2; the D gene is perhaps TRBD1, on 5 matching bases. Material for sequencing was blood. The receptor's source is a girl aged 2-17 years with multiple sclerosis. The nucleotide sequence is TGCAGTGCCGCGTCTGACCGGGGCACCCCCGGGGGCTACACCTTC. Translated, this gives CSAASDRGTPGGYTF.